A single sample gave rise to the 20 T cell receptor beta chains below, sequenced in a study of neurological immune-mediated disorders. TCRdb ran MiXCR on the 5' RACE reads and lists one entry per CDR3 protein. The sample consists of tens of thousands of distinct CDR3 sequences, approximately 5.8% of them appearing once. Sequenced material: CD4+ T cells from blood. The receptors shown here come from a woman between 18 and 29 years old with multiple sclerosis.

The table lists this clonotype with many counts. The chain uses TRBV11-3 and TRBJ2-3; 9 nucleotides match TRBD1. The CDR3 is 15 amino acids. Germline V gene lookup returns CDR1 SGHNT and CDR2 YENEEA. The ends lost 4 bases at V and 4 bases at J; junction bases unmatched: 6. The CDR3 is CASSSRGTGSDTQYF. CDR3 nucleotides: TGTGCCAGCAGCTCCCGAGGGACAGGGTCAGATACGCAGTATTTT.

This clonotype was detected ten times or more. The chain joins TRBV5-1 to TRBJ1-1, with no clear D. The CDR3 runs to 16 residues. Per the germline V gene, CDR1 is SGHRS and CDR2 is YFSETQ. The ends were cut back, 2 bases at V and 0 bases at J, with 14 bases in the middle. The CDR3 reads CASSFVREAMNTEAFF. CDR3 coding DNA: TGCGCCAGCAGCTTCGTACGTGAGGCCATGAACACTGAAGCTTTCTTT.

The rearrangement joins TRBV28 to TRBJ2-3, with 8 bases aligning to TRBD1. Losses at the gene ends were 7 bases for V and 4 bases for J; bases not matched to a gene: 25. CDR1 and CDR2 from the germline V gene are MDHEN and SYDVKM. This CDR3 is built from 20 residues. The chain's CDR3 is CASNPGGAGLQGAIADTQYF. The CDR3 bases are TGTGCCAGCAACCCCGGGGGCGCAGGGTTGCAGGGGGCGATCGCAGATACGCAGTATTTT.

This clonotype was detected ten times or more. The genes are TRBV14 and TRBJ1-5; D unresolved. Germline CDR1 is SGHDN and CDR2 is FVKESK. This CDR3 is built from 14 residues. Trimming cost V 1 base and J 2 bases, with 6 bases left between them. CDR3 protein: CASSQAGRNQPQHF. The CDR3, as DNA: TGTGCCAGCAGCCAAGCGGGTCGCAATCAGCCCCAGCATTTT.

This clonotype was observed many times. The rearrangement joins TRBV9 to TRBJ1-2; no clear D. The CDR3 length is 12 residues. Germline assignment: CDR1 SGDLS and CDR2 YYNGEE. V was trimmed by 0 bases and J by 4 bases, leaving 4 bases between them. CDR3 sequence: CASSVGGYGYTF. CDR3 coding DNA: TGTGCCAGCAGCGTAGGGGGCTATGGCTACACCTTC. Full variable domain (rest looked up from reference TRBV9 and TRBJ1-2): DSGVTQTPKHLITATGQRVTLRCSPRSGDLSVYWYQQSLDQGLQFLIQYYNGEERAKGNILERFSAQQFPDLHSELNLSSLELGDSALYFCASSVGGYGYTFGSGTRLTVV.

This clonotype was recorded many times. This rearrangement joins TRBV5-1 to TRBJ2-7, with TRBD2 matching over 9 bases. Germline-derived CDR1 and CDR2 are SGHRS and YFSETQ. This CDR3 contains 18 residues. The trim removed 4 bases at V and 0 bases at J, leaving 14 bases unmatched. The CDR3 DNA is TGCGCCAGCAGCCCGGGGAAAATTAGCGGGGGTTTCTCCTACGAGCAGTACTTC. Protein: CASSPGKISGGFSYEQYF.

This clonotype was counted at least ten times. The chain recombines TRBV5-1 with TRBJ1-1, with no clear D. The V end lost 0 bases, the J end lost 0 bases, and 9 bases lay between the germline ends. Germline CDR1 SGHRS, CDR2 YFSETQ. The CDR3 extends over 15 amino acids. The CDR3 sequence is CASSLDVGMNTEAFF. The CDR3 DNA sequence: TGCGCCAGCAGCTTGGACGTGGGTATGAACACTGAAGCTTTCTTT.

This clonotype was counted many times. V and J are TRBV20-1 and TRBJ2-2; D is ambiguous. Trimming cost V 3 bases and J 1 base, with 9 bases left between them. CDR3 length: 14 amino acids. Germline CDR1 reads DFQATT; CDR2 reads SNEGSKA (reference sequence). The DNA for the CDR3 is TGCAGTGCTAGGGTGTCTGGGAACACCGGGGAGCTGTTTTTT. This codes for CSARVSGNTGELFF.

This clonotype was detected ten times or more. This chain joins TRBV20-1 and TRBJ2-2; 9 bases line up with TRBD2. Germline V gene data show CDR1 as DFQATT and CDR2 as SNEGSKA (reference sequence). V gave up 3 bases and J gave up 2 bases; unmatched junction bases: 7. CDR3 size: 16 residues. In DNA, the CDR3 is TGCAGTGCTAGGATAGGTAGCGGGGGAAACACCGGGGAGCTGTTTTTT. Encoded protein: CSARIGSGGNTGELFF.

With regard to this clonotype: The junction departs from germline at one end; a sequencing error may be responsible. V gene TRBV19 combines with J gene TRBJ2-3; no clear D. This CDR3 spans 13 amino acids. Per germline, CDR1 LNHDA and CDR2 SQIVND (reference sequence). This CDR3 is CASRPPDTNTQYF. The DNA for the CDR3 is TGTGCCAGCAGGCCCCCCGACACAAATACGCAGTATTTT.

This clonotype was observed many times. The J gene is TRBJ2-5, the V gene TRBV4-2; no clear D gene. There are 12 residues in the CDR3. V lost 6 bases, J lost 3 bases, and 8 bases lay in between. The germline gives CDR1 LGHNA, CDR2 YNFKEQ. The chain's CDR3 is CASSLTKETQYF. Written as DNA, the CDR3 is TGTGCCAGCAGTCTCACTAAAGAGACCCAGTACTTC.

This clonotype was seen repeatedly, ten times or more. This chain links TRBV3-1 with TRBJ1-2; D not certain. CDR1 is LGHDT and CDR2 is YNNKEL in the germline V gene (reference sequence). Trimming cost V 0 bases and J 8 bases, with 13 bases left between them. The CDR3 is made up of 14 amino acids. The CDR3 nucleotides are TGTGCCAGCAGCCAAGATATCGGGGTCGGCGGCTACACCTTC. It specifies CASSQDIGVGGYTF.

This clonotype was observed many times. V gene TRBV27 combines with J gene TRBJ2-5; D is perhaps TRBD2 (6 bases). The CDR3 is made up of 14 amino acids. V was pared by 5 bases and J by 5 bases, with 15 bases between. In germline, CDR1 is MNHEY, CDR2 SMNVEV (reference sequence). For the CDR3, the DNA is TGTGCCAGCAGTCAAGGGAGGATCGCGGAGACCCAGTACTTC. It yields the protein CASSQGRIAETQYF.

This clonotype showed up many times. In DNA form, the CDR3 reads TGTGCCAGCAGCGCGACTAGCCCAGAGACCCAGTACTTC. This encodes CASSATSPETQYF. The rearrangement links TRBV28 to TRBJ2-5; 7 nucleotides align to TRBD2. The V segment lost 6 bases and the J segment 4 bases; nucleotides outside the gene matches: 5. The germline CDR1 and CDR2 sequences are MDHEN and SYDVKM. The CDR3 consists of 13 residues.

This clonotype occurred many times. The chain links TRBV7-2 to TRBJ2-3; 10 bases are a match to TRBD2. Germline-derived CDR1 and CDR2 are SGHTA and FQGNSA. This CDR3 contains 16 residues. Trimming at V came to 5 bases and at J to 2 bases, leaving 7 bases not matched to a gene. Written as DNA, the CDR3 is TGTGCCAGCAGCGAACTAGCGGGGTCGACCACAGATACGCAGTATTTT. It encodes CASSELAGSTTDTQYF.

This clonotype showed up many times. The V and J genes are TRBV6-2 or TRBV6-3 and TRBJ1-1; no clear D gene. CDR1 is MNHEY, CDR2 SVGEGT, per germline. The CDR3 consists of 12 residues. V gave up 8 bases and J gave up 1 base, with 8 bases separating them. CDR3 DNA: TGTGCCAGCGGAGAAAGGAACACTGAAGCTTTCTTT. It yields the protein CASGERNTEAFF.

The sample holds many counts of this clonotype. The chain joins TRBV29-1 to TRBJ2-4, with D unclear. Per germline, CDR1 SQVTM and CDR2 ANQGSEA. This CDR3 spans 15 amino acids. Trimming left V 4 bases short and J 0 bases short, with 13 bases between. The CDR3 reads CSVVPEHLAKNIQYF. The CDR3 DNA is TGCAGCGTTGTTCCAGAACATCTAGCCAAAAACATTCAGTACTTC.

This clonotype was detected ten times or more. The V gene is TRBV5-1, the J gene TRBJ2-3; D is possibly TRBD1 (6 bases). Germline-derived CDR1 and CDR2 are SGHRS and YFSETQ. This CDR3 is built from 14 residues. V lost 0 bases to trimming and J lost 9 bases, with 14 bases between them. This chain's CDR3 is CASSLDAGTSTQYF. In nucleotides, the CDR3 is TGCGCCAGCAGCTTGGACGCAGGGACAAGCACGCAGTATTTT. Complete variable domain (other parts from reference TRBV5-1 and TRBJ2-3): KAGVTQTPRYLIKTRGQQVTLSCSPISGHRSVSWYQQTPGQGLQFLFEYFSETQRNKGNFPGRFSGRQFSNSRSEMNVSTLELGDSALYLCASSLDAGTSTQYFGPGTRLTVL.

This clonotype was seen a single time. The J gene is TRBJ1-4, the V gene TRBV7-9; 10 nucleotides line up with TRBD1. This CDR3 is 21 amino acids long. After removal of 1 base from V and 2 bases from J, the junction contained 16 bases not matched to a gene. Per germline, CDR1 SEHNR and CDR2 FQNEAQ (reference sequence). The CDR3 nucleotides are TGTGCCAGCAGCTTAGGGACCGGGACAGGGGTTTCAGATACTACTAATGAAAAACTGTTTTTT. Encoded protein: CASSLGTGTGVSDTTNEKLFF.

This clonotype showed up many times. The rearrangement uses TRBV11-2 and TRBJ2-5; unclear D gene. The V end was cut by 3 bases, the J end by 0 bases, with 14 bases between. Germline values: CDR1 SGHAT, CDR2 FQNNGV. CDR3 length: 16 residues. The CDR3 DNA reads as TGTGCCAGCAGCTTTTGGTCGGGCAGGTACCAAGAGACCCAGTACTTC. This codes for CASSFWSGRYQETQYF.